These 21 T cell receptor beta chains originate from one sample sequenced in a study of control samples from healthy donors and cancer patients. Profiled with immunoSEQ multiplex PCR; TCRdb holds only in-frame clones, not every one. This sample has 150,000 or so clones, with 91% found just once. The specimen sequenced was blood. These receptors all stem from a man aged 18 to 29 in good health.

This chain connects TRBV19 to TRBJ1-1; the match to TRBD1 covers 8 bases. After removal of 7 bases from V and 11 bases from J, the junction contained 12 bases not matched to a gene. CDR1 LNHDA and CDR2 SQIVND come from the germline V gene (reference sequence). The CDR3 spans 13 residues. For the CDR3, the DNA is TGTGCCAGTATCGACGACAGGGGAGTGTGGGCTTTCTTT. Amino acids: CASIDDRGVWAFF.

This clone occurred a few times. The V call is TRBV4-1, the J call TRBJ1-1; 10 nucleotides agree with TRBD1. Germline assignment: CDR1 MGHRA and CDR2 YSYEKL. The CDR3 spans 14 residues. V dropped 4 bases and J dropped 1; count of bases not matched to a gene: 0. The CDR3, as DNA: TGCGCCAGCAGCCGGACAGGGGGGAACACTGAAGCTTTCTTT. Protein: CASSRTGGNTEAFF.

The chain couples TRBV6-5 to TRBJ1-1; no firm D call. Between the trimmed V and J ends, which lost 5 bases and 2 bases, there was a span of 9 bases. The CDR3 is 13 amino acids. Germline lookup yields CDR1 MNHEY and CDR2 SVGAGI. CDR3 protein: CASSRPGNTEAFF. As DNA, the CDR3 is TGTGCCAGCAGTCGGCCGGGCAACACTGAAGCTTTCTTT.

The genes are TRBV19 and TRBJ1-5; 8 bases are shared with TRBD1. Germline values: CDR1 LNHDA, CDR2 SQIVND (reference sequence). The V segment lost 5 bases and the J segment 5 bases; nucleotides outside the gene matches: 11. The CDR3 length is 16 residues. The chain's CDR3 is CASSGQGFVGDQPQHF. In DNA, the CDR3 is TGTGCCAGTAGTGGACAGGGATTCGTAGGGGATCAGCCCCAGCATTTT.

The rearrangement uses TRBV7-2 and TRBJ2-3; a possible D gene is TRBD1 (6 bases). Deletions cut 11 bases from V and 4 bases from J, with 19 bases between. This CDR3 has 14 residues. CDR1 and CDR2 (germline): SGHTA, FQGNSA. The CDR3 reads CAPRRSEGADTQYF. The CDR3 DNA reads TGTGCCCCCCGGAGGAGTGAGGGGGCAGATACGCAGTATTTT.

This chain connects TRBV27 to TRBJ2-1, with 7 positions matching TRBD1. After removal of 10 bases from V and 6 bases from J, the junction contained 12 bases not matched to a gene. Germline V CDR1 and CDR2: MNHEY, SMNVEV (reference sequence). The CDR3 has 14 residues. The CDR3 DNA is TGTGCCACCGGCCGAGACAGGGCGCGCAATGAGCAGTTCTTC. It specifies CATGRDRARNEQFF.

CDR3 bases: TGCAGCGTTGACGGACAGGGAGGCAACACAGATACGCAGTATTTT. Its translation: CSVDGQGGNTDTQYF. The genes are TRBV29-1 and TRBJ2-3, with TRBD1 matching over 8 bases. V lost 3 bases to trimming and J lost 2 bases; unmatched junction nucleotides: 7. CDR1 SQVTM and CDR2 ANQGSEA come from the germline V gene. The CDR3 has 15 amino acids.

The DNA for the CDR3 is TGCGCCAGCAGCAAAAGTACGGGGGGGAGCCTAAGCTCCTACAATGAGCAGTTCTTC. Its protein is CASSKSTGGSLSSYNEQFF. The chain links TRBV5-1 to TRBJ2-1; TRBD2 matches at 8 bases. Germline trimming cut 4 bases from V and 0 bases from J; bases unmatched to any gene: 15. Germline V gene sequence: CDR1 SGHRS, CDR2 YFSETQ. The CDR3 loop spans 19 amino acids.

This chain uses TRBV24-1 with TRBJ1-1; 12 bases fit TRBD1. The CDR3 is made up of 15 amino acids. Germline lookup yields CDR1 KGHDR and CDR2 SFDVKD. J gave up 5 bases and V 9 bases, and 9 bases lay outside the gene matches. CDR3 DNA: TGTGCCACCTCGCGGGACAGGGGGCCTGGTACTGAAGCTTTCTTT. Its protein is CATSRDRGPGTEAFF.

The chain is built from TRBV9 and TRBJ2-5; 9 nucleotides align to TRBD1. Germline V gene data show CDR1 as SGDLS and CDR2 as YYNGEE. The length of the CDR3 is 14 residues. Trimming cost V 5 bases and J 4 bases; bases outside gene matches: 6. CDR3 amino acids: CASSAGQGGETQYF. The CDR3 DNA is TGTGCCAGCAGTGCGGGACAGGGAGGAGAGACCCAGTACTTC.

Here the CDR3 DNA reads TGCGCCAGCAGAATTGAAGAGACCCAGTACTTC. It encodes CASRIEETQYF. The chain combines TRBV5-1 with TRBJ2-5; D ambiguous. Germline CDR1 is SGHRS and CDR2 is YFSETQ. The V and J ends lost 5 bases and 3 bases respectively, with 5 bases between them. CDR3 length: 11 amino acids.

The chain uses TRBV11-2 and TRBJ2-5; D perhaps matches TRBD2 (6 bases). The CDR3 spans 16 residues. CDR1 is SGHAT and CDR2 is FQNNGV in the germline V gene. V lost 5 bases and J lost 4, with 20 bases in between. Written as DNA, the CDR3 is TGTGCCAGCAGCGTCCGATTGGGGGGTTTAGGAGAGACCCAGTACTTC. It specifies CASSVRLGGLGETQYF. The full variable domain, rest sourced from reference TRBV11-2 and TRBJ2-5, is EAGVAQSPRYKIIEKRQSVAFWCNPISGHATLYWYQQILGQGPKLLIQFQNNGVVDDSQLPKDRFSAERLKGVDSTLKIQPAKLEDSAVYLCASSVRLGGLGETQYFGPGTRLLVL.

The V call is TRBV6-5, the J call TRBJ1-1, with TRBD1 matching 9 bases. The CDR3 spans 15 residues. In germline, CDR1 is MNHEY, CDR2 SVGAGI. Germline trimming cut 5 bases from V and 4 bases from J; bases unmatched to any gene: 8. The CDR3 spells CASSRGTGSSTEAFF. The CDR3 DNA reads as TGTGCCAGCAGTAGGGGGACAGGGTCGAGCACTGAAGCTTTCTTT.

The chain is built from TRBV6-6 and TRBJ1-1, with D maybe TRBD1 (5 bases). V was trimmed by 2 bases and J by 0 bases, leaving 10 bases between them. The CDR3 consists of 15 residues. Germline CDR1 is MNHNY and CDR2 is SVGAGI (reference sequence). DNA of the CDR3: TGTGCCAGCAGTTACAGGGGCAACATGAACACTGAAGCTTTCTTT. This gives the protein CASSYRGNMNTEAFF.

In the case of this clone: Other DNA sequences in the sample encode the same CDR3. The chain links TRBV7-9 to TRBJ2-5; a weak D match, TRBD2 (5 bases). Germline assignment: CDR1 SEHNR and CDR2 FQNEAQ (reference sequence). The V gene lost 3 bases and the J gene lost 5 bases, with 13 bases spanning the gap. The CDR3 loop spans 14 amino acids. In DNA, the CDR3 is TGTGCCAGCAGCTTGGCGACGGGCGGGGAGACCCAGTACTTC. Translation: CASSLATGGETQYF.

The V gene is TRBV3-1 (or the pseudogene TRBV3-2), the J gene TRBJ2-3; D is ambiguous. Germline V lookup: CDR1 LGHDT, CDR2 YNNKEL (reference sequence). The germline V and J ends were trimmed by 1 base and 4 bases, with 6 bases remaining between them. The CDR3 length is 13 residues. The CDR3 is CASSQGFSDTQYF. In DNA, the CDR3 is TGTGCCAGCAGCCAAGGCTTCTCAGATACGCAGTATTTT.

J is TRBJ2-1 and V is TRBV27, with D possibly being TRBD1 or TRBD2 (6 bases each). Germline V gene sequence: CDR1 MNHEY, CDR2 SMNVEV (reference sequence). The CDR3 is made up of 15 amino acids. Between the trimmed V and J ends, which lost 6 bases and 7 bases, there was a span of 19 bases. Written as DNA, the CDR3 is TGTGCCAGCAGACGGACACCCGGAGGGGGGAATGAGCAGTTCTTC. Its translation: CASRRTPGGGNEQFF.

The chain has TRBV5-1 and TRBJ2-1; 10 bases align to TRBD2. Germline V gives CDR1 SGHRS, CDR2 YFSETQ. J gave up 4 bases and V 2 bases, and 3 bases lay outside the gene matches. This CDR3 contains 15 residues. The CDR3 protein is CASSFGTSAYNEQFF. The CDR3 region has the DNA TGCGCCAGCAGCTTCGGGACTAGCGCTTACAATGAGCAGTTCTTC.

The chain joins TRBV6-5 to TRBJ1-2; possible D gene TRBD1, 6 bases. Trimming shortened V by 7 bases and J by 0 bases, and 15 bases separated the two germline ends. Germline CDR1 and CDR2: MNHEY and SVGAGI. This CDR3 is 15 amino acids long. CDR3 nucleotide sequence: TGTGCCAGCACCCGGGGGGGGGCTACTAACTATGGCTACACCTTC. Protein sequence: CASTRGGATNYGYTF.

This chain links TRBV27 with TRBJ2-3; a weak D match, TRBD2 (7 bases). Trimming left V 8 bases short and J 4 bases short, with 19 bases between. From germline, CDR1 is MNHEY and CDR2 SMNVEV (reference sequence). The CDR3 is 15 residues long. The CDR3 loop is CASAGLGGASDTQYF. The CDR3 nucleotides are TGTGCCAGCGCCGGTCTGGGGGGGGCATCAGATACGCAGTATTTT.

The genes are TRBV7-9 and TRBJ2-7; D unresolved. The CDR3 has 13 residues. Germline-derived CDR1 and CDR2 are SEHNR and FQNEAQ (reference sequence). Trimming shortened V by 8 bases and J by 10 bases, and 21 bases separated the two germline ends. The CDR3, as DNA: TGTGCCAGCTTTTCGGGCTTCATGACCCCACAGTACTTC. Translated: CASFSGFMTPQYF.